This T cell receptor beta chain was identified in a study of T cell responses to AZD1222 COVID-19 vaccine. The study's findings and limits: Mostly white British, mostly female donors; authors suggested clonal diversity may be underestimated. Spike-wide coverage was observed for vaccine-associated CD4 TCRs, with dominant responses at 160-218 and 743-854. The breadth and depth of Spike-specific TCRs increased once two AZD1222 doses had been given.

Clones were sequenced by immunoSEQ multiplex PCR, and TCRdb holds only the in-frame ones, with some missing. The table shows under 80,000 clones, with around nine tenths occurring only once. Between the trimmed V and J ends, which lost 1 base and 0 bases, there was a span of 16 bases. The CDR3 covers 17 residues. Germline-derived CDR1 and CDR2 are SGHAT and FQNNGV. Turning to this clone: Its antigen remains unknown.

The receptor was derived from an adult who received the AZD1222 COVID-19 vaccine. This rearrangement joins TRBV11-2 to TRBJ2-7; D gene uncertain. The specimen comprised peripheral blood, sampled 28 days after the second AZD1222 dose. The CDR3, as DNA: TGTGCCAGCAGCTTAGCGGGTAAGACGTCGAGCTCCTACGAGCAGTACTTC. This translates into CASSLAGKTSSSYEQYF.